This T cell receptor (beta chain) comes out of a study of regulatory T cells in long-lasting Graves disease. Findings and limits, study-wide: For persistent Graves' patients, TCR diversity was lower than for newly diagnosed ones. The small sample size may have reduced accuracy. Newly diagnosed disease favored TRBV20-1 and TRBJ2-1 over persistent disease.

This sample's time point: persistent/refractory GD, antithyroid drugs over 5 years with positive TRAb. There was RNA extracted from PBMCs, and the TCR library was made from it. Through Arm-PCR of CDR3 regions and iRepertoire HTBI primers, TCR beta libraries were built. Authors' data handling: Overall, samples carried some 67 TRBV and 15 or so TRBJ segments. From the multiplex PCR reads, TCRdb called clonotypes with MiXCR, one entry per CDR3 protein. The V and J calls and clone size come from TCRdb's table, not from the authors' own analysis. The table lists 420,000 or so distinct CDR3 sequences, less than 25% of them singletons. As to this clonotype: Antigen: not known.

V lost 1 base, J lost 1 base, and 8 bases lay in between. The germline V gene has CDR1 MNHEY and CDR2 SVGEGT. This CDR3 region has 14 residues. This receptor was taken from a female donor with Graves disease. The chain couples TRBV6-2 or TRBV6-3 to TRBJ2-7; D gene uncertain. Sequencing used peripheral blood mononuclear cells (PBMCs), obtained when the disease was refractory, from a patient treated with antithyroid drugs. CDR3 in amino acids: CASSYFSGSYEQYF. The CDR3 nucleotides are TGTGCCAGCAGTTACTTCTCCGGATCCTACGAGCAGTACTTC.